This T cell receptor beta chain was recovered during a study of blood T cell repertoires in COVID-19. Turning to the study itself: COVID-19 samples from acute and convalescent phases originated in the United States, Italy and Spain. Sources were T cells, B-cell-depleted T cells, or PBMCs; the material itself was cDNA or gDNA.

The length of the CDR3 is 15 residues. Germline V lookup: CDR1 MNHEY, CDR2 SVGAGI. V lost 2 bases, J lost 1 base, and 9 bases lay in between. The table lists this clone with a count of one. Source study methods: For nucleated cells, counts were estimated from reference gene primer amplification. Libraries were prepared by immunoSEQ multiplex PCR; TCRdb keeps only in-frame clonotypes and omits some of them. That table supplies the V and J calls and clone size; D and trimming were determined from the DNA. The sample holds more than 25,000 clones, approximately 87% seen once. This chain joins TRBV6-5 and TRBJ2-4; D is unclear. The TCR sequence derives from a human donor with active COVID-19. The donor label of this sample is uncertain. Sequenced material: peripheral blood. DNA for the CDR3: TGTGCCAGCAGTTACGAATTCGGGGCCAAAAACATTCAGTACTTC. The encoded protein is CASSYEFGAKNIQYF.